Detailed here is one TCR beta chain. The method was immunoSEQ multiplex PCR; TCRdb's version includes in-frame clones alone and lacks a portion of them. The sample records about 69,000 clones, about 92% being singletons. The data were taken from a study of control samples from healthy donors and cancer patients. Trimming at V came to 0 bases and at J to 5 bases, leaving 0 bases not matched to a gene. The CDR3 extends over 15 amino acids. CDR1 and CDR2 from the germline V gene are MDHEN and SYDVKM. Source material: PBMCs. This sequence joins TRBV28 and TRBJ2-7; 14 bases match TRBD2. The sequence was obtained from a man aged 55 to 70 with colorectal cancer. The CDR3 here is CASSLWGLAGDEQYF. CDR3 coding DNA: TGTGCCAGCAGTTTATGGGGACTAGCGGGGGACGAGCAGTACTTC.